Listed below are T cell receptor beta chains from one sample, sequenced in a study of blood T cells in healthy people across ages. TCRdb processed the 5' RACE reads anew with MiXCR; each CDR3 protein has one entry. Among about 1.7 million distinct CDR3 sequences, roughly 27% were seen once, and the ten largest hold 6.5% to 8.5%. What was sequenced was blood. These receptors all stem from a woman aged 30 to 39 in good health. Each CDR3 is given with its conserved first and last residue. Fields, in order: J gene, D gene, V gene, clone size, CDR3 protein, CDR3 DNA. A D gene is named only where the DNA matches it firmly. Part of the rows lack a size; the others show once, few, many or a class for expanded clones.

j_gene: TRBJ2-7
d_gene: NA
v_gene: TRBV7-9
abundance: NA
CDR3aa: CASSLRSSGSHEQYF
CDR3nt: TGTGCCAGCAGCTTAAGGTCCAGCGGGTCCCACGAGCAGTACTTC

j_gene: TRBJ2-7
d_gene: NA
v_gene: TRBV7-9
abundance: many
CDR3aa: CASSLALYYEQYF
CDR3nt: TGTGCCAGCAGCTTAGCGCTTTACTACGAGCAGTACTTC

j_gene: TRBJ1-2
d_gene: NA
v_gene: TRBV12-3/TRBV12-4
abundance: NA
CDR3aa: CASRPDGSRGYTF
CDR3nt: TGTGCCAGCAGGCCTGATGGGTCGCGAGGCTACACCTTC

j_gene: TRBJ1-5
d_gene: NA
v_gene: TRBV5-1
abundance: NA
CDR3aa: CASRMGVASNQPQHF
CDR3nt: TGCGCCAGCAGGATGGGGGTGGCAAGCAATCAGCCCCAGCATTTT

j_gene: TRBJ2-4
d_gene: NA
v_gene: TRBV20-1
abundance: many
CDR3aa: CSALRYRDSNIQYF
CDR3nt: TGCAGTGCTCTTCGGTACCGCGATTCAAACATTCAGTACTTC

j_gene: TRBJ2-1
d_gene: TRBD1
v_gene: TRBV12-3/TRBV12-4
abundance: many
CDR3aa: CASSPTGTGKNEQFF
CDR3nt: TGTGCCAGCAGTCCCACCGGGACAGGGAAAAATGAGCAGTTCTTC

j_gene: TRBJ2-4
d_gene: NA
v_gene: TRBV6-5
abundance: NA
CDR3aa: CASRAGTANEQYF
CDR3nt: TGTGCCAGCAGAGCCGGGACGGCCAATGAGCAGTACTTC

j_gene: TRBJ2-3
d_gene: NA
v_gene: TRBV9
abundance: NA
CDR3aa: CAGSVTNTDTQYF
CDR3nt: TGTGCCGGCAGCGTAACAAACACAGATACGCAGTATTTT

j_gene: TRBJ2-1
d_gene: TRBD2
v_gene: TRBV6-5
abundance: NA
CDR3aa: CASLAGPHNERFF
CDR3nt: TGTGCCAGCCTAGCGGGCCCCCACAATGAGCGGTTCTTC

j_gene: TRBJ2-3
d_gene: TRBD1
v_gene: TRBV29-1
abundance: NA
CDR3aa: CSVERGQGPDTQYF
CDR3nt: TGCAGCGTTGAAAGGGGACAGGGCCCAGATACGCAGTATTTT

j_gene: TRBJ1-2
d_gene: NA
v_gene: TRBV4-2
abundance: many
CDR3aa: CASSPVDSLGYTF
CDR3nt: TGTGCCAGCAGCCCTGTCGACTCTCTCGGCTACACCTTC

j_gene: TRBJ1-3
d_gene: NA
v_gene: TRBV20-1
abundance: NA
CDR3aa: CSAQDYTIYF
CDR3nt: TGCAGTGCACAGGACTACACCATATATTTT

j_gene: TRBJ2-1
d_gene: TRBD2
v_gene: TRBV5-1
abundance: NA
CDR3aa: CASSLDGLAGYNEQFF
CDR3nt: TGCGCCAGCAGCTTGGACGGACTAGCGGGTTACAATGAGCAGTTCTTC

j_gene: TRBJ2-1
d_gene: NA
v_gene: TRBV18
abundance: NA
CDR3aa: CASSEIDRSDEQFF
CDR3nt: TGTGCCAGCTCAGAGATAGACAGATCGGATGAGCAGTTCTTC

j_gene: TRBJ2-7
d_gene: TRBD1
v_gene: TRBV29-1
abundance: NA
CDR3aa: CSVGDRGTYEQYF
CDR3nt: TGCAGCGTTGGGGACAGGGGGACCTACGAGCAGTACTTC

j_gene: TRBJ2-5
d_gene: TRBD2
v_gene: TRBV18
abundance: NA
CDR3aa: CASSPTREIQETQYF
CDR3nt: TGTGCCAGCTCACCCACGCGGGAGATCCAAGAGACCCAGTACTTC

j_gene: TRBJ2-1
d_gene: TRBD2
v_gene: TRBV29-1
abundance: once
CDR3aa: CSVGVLSGGSYNEQFF
CDR3nt: TGCAGCGTTGGAGTCCTTAGCGGGGGCTCCTACAATGAGCAGTTCTTC

j_gene: TRBJ2-5
d_gene: TRBD1
v_gene: TRBV5-4
abundance: few
CDR3aa: CASTRDSQESQYF
CDR3nt: TGTGCCAGCACCAGGGACAGTCAAGAGAGCCAGTACTTC

j_gene: TRBJ2-3
d_gene: NA
v_gene: TRBV10-2
abundance: few
CDR3aa: CASSEWVQGGPQYF
CDR3nt: TGCGCCAGCAGTGAGTGGGTTCAGGGGGGGCCGCAGTATTTT

j_gene: TRBJ1-5
d_gene: NA
v_gene: TRBV12-3/TRBV12-4
abundance: few
CDR3aa: CASSLELQNQPQHF
CDR3nt: TGTGCCAGCAGTTTGGAACTGCAGAATCAGCCCCAGCATTTT

j_gene: TRBJ2-1
d_gene: TRBD1
v_gene: TRBV5-1
abundance: few
CDR3aa: CASKTGDSEQFF
CDR3nt: TGCGCCAGCAAAACAGGGGATAGTGAGCAGTTCTTC

j_gene: TRBJ2-1
d_gene: NA
v_gene: TRBV11-3
abundance: few
CDR3aa: CASSNPRGGEQFF
CDR3nt: TGTGCCAGCAGCAACCCCCGGGGAGGCGAGCAGTTCTTC

j_gene: TRBJ2-7
d_gene: TRBD1
v_gene: TRBV2
abundance: few
CDR3aa: CASTTGQARPYEQYF
CDR3nt: TGTGCCAGCACAACCGGACAGGCGAGACCCTACGAGCAGTACTTC

j_gene: TRBJ1-1
d_gene: NA
v_gene: TRBV10-3
abundance: few
CDR3aa: CAIKTDPNTEAFF
CDR3nt: TGTGCCATCAAAACAGACCCTAACACTGAAGCTTTCTTT

j_gene: TRBJ1-4
d_gene: NA
v_gene: TRBV6-5
abundance: NA
CDR3aa: CASRQSRSEKLFF
CDR3nt: TGTGCCAGCAGACAGTCCAGGAGTGAAAAACTGTTTTTT

j_gene: TRBJ2-7
d_gene: NA
v_gene: TRBV5-1
abundance: few
CDR3aa: CASSLAVGRELTYEQYF
CDR3nt: TGCGCCAGCAGCTTGGCCGTCGGAAGAGAACTTACCTACGAGCAGTACTTC

j_gene: TRBJ2-1
d_gene: TRBD2
v_gene: TRBV6-2/TRBV6-3
abundance: few
CDR3aa: CASSHSGTGDEQFF
CDR3nt: TGTGCCAGCAGTCACAGCGGGACGGGTGATGAGCAGTTCTTC

j_gene: TRBJ2-1
d_gene: NA
v_gene: TRBV6-5
abundance: many
CDR3aa: CASSYSRASYNEQFF
CDR3nt: TGTGCCAGCAGTTACTCAAGGGCCTCCTACAATGAGCAGTTCTTC

j_gene: TRBJ2-1
d_gene: TRBD2
v_gene: TRBV7-3
abundance: NA
CDR3aa: CASSLVSGVEYNEQFF
CDR3nt: TGTGCCAGCAGCTTAGTTAGCGGGGTCGAATACAATGAGCAGTTCTTC

j_gene: TRBJ2-1
d_gene: NA
v_gene: TRBV3-1
abundance: NA
CDR3aa: CASSGYQSVPGEQFF
CDR3nt: TGTGCCAGCAGCGGGTACCAGTCTGTCCCCGGTGAGCAGTTCTTC

j_gene: TRBJ2-3
d_gene: TRBD2
v_gene: TRBV24-1
abundance: few
CDR3aa: CATSVSGTKDTQYF
CDR3nt: TGTGCCACCAGCGTTAGCGGGACCAAGGATACGCAGTATTTT

j_gene: TRBJ2-7
d_gene: TRBD1
v_gene: TRBV6-1
abundance: NA
CDR3aa: CASSDRTGIYEQYF
CDR3nt: TGTGCCAGCAGTGACCGGACAGGAATTTACGAGCAGTACTTC

j_gene: TRBJ1-1
d_gene: TRBD1
v_gene: TRBV29-1
abundance: NA
CDR3aa: CSAGTGVVTEAFF
CDR3nt: TGCAGCGCAGGAACAGGGGTGGTCACTGAAGCTTTCTTT

j_gene: TRBJ2-3
d_gene: NA
v_gene: TRBV29-1
abundance: NA
CDR3aa: CSAEHQGHSTDTQYF
CDR3nt: TGCAGCGCCGAACACCAGGGTCACTCCACAGATACGCAGTATTTT

j_gene: TRBJ2-5
d_gene: TRBD1
v_gene: TRBV28
abundance: few
CDR3aa: CASSWDRVTSKTQYF
CDR3nt: TGTGCCAGCAGTTGGGACAGGGTAACGTCGAAGACCCAGTACTTC

j_gene: TRBJ1-3
d_gene: NA
v_gene: TRBV28
abundance: NA
CDR3aa: CASSLGLWGNTIYF
CDR3nt: TGTGCCAGCAGCCTAGGGCTCTGGGGAAACACCATATATTTT

j_gene: TRBJ2-7
d_gene: NA
v_gene: TRBV30
abundance: NA
CDR3aa: CARSERLAAEQYF
CDR3nt: TGTGCCCGGAGTGAAAGGCTAGCTGCCGAGCAGTACTTC

j_gene: TRBJ2-7
d_gene: TRBD1
v_gene: TRBV2
abundance: few
CDR3aa: CASNRDRESEQYF
CDR3nt: TGTGCCAGCAATCGGGACAGGGAATCCGAGCAGTACTTC

j_gene: TRBJ2-6
d_gene: TRBD1
v_gene: TRBV6-2/TRBV6-3
abundance: many
CDR3aa: CASSQTGMAGANVLTF
CDR3nt: TGTGCCAGCAGTCAGACAGGGATGGCTGGGGCCAACGTCCTGACTTTC

j_gene: TRBJ2-7
d_gene: TRBD1
v_gene: TRBV5-1
abundance: once
CDR3aa: CASSLIQGAHEQYF
CDR3nt: TGCGCCAGCAGCTTGATCCAGGGGGCCCACGAGCAGTACTTC

j_gene: TRBJ1-5
d_gene: NA
v_gene: TRBV20-1
abundance: NA
CDR3aa: CSARGTYSNQPQHF
CDR3nt: TGCAGTGCTAGAGGAACTTATAGCAATCAGCCCCAGCATTTT

j_gene: TRBJ2-1
d_gene: TRBD2
v_gene: TRBV27
abundance: NA
CDR3aa: CASSFSVGDYGGNEQFF
CDR3nt: TGTGCCAGCAGTTTCTCAGTTGGGGACTACGGGGGGAATGAGCAGTTCTTC

j_gene: TRBJ2-5
d_gene: TRBD1
v_gene: TRBV20-1
abundance: few
CDR3aa: CSASIWRDRVETQYF
CDR3nt: TGCAGTGCTAGCATTTGGCGGGACAGGGTAGAGACCCAGTACTTC

j_gene: TRBJ1-2
d_gene: NA
v_gene: TRBV6-5
abundance: few
CDR3aa: CASSRTGASGYTF
CDR3nt: TGTGCCAGCAGTCGTACAGGCGCCAGTGGCTACACCTTC

j_gene: TRBJ2-6
d_gene: NA
v_gene: TRBV12-3/TRBV12-4
abundance: many
CDR3aa: CASSAFSGANVLTF
CDR3nt: TGTGCCAGCAGCGCATTTTCTGGGGCCAACGTCCTGACTTTC

j_gene: TRBJ1-6
d_gene: TRBD1
v_gene: TRBV4-1
abundance: NA
CDR3aa: CASSQGTGYNSPLHF
CDR3nt: TGCGCCAGCAGCCAAGGGACAGGGTATAATTCACCCCTCCACTTT